This TCR beta chain was sequenced during a study of shared clonotypes between healthy human individuals. This CDR3 region has 13 residues. Looked up from germline, CDR1 is SQVTM and CDR2 is ANQGSEA. With 7 bases clipped from V and 5 bases from J, the junction kept 8 bases outside the gene matches. Profiling relied on immunoSEQ multiplex PCR, and the TCRdb table lists in-frame clones only, not all of them. Of 2 million to 2.5 million clones in the sample, approximately 93% were seen once. The gene calls are TRBV29-1 and TRBJ2-5, with 9 nucleotides matching TRBD1. The material sequenced was naive CD4+ T cells from PBMCs. The subset: CD45RA+ positively selected. This sequence was found in a man aged 18 to 30 in good health. Some clones in this sample may be carry-over from other donors' samples. As DNA, the CDR3 is TGCAGCGGCTCGGGACAGGGTGGGGAGACCCAGTACTTC. Its translation is CSGSGQGGETQYF.